This entry lists 8 T cell receptor beta chains sequenced from one sample in a study of T-cell reconstitution after alpha-beta-depleted transplantation in children. Unique molecular identifiers were incorporated when the TCRbeta library was constructed. TCRdb analysed the PCR reads with MiXCR anew, one entry per CDR3 protein. The data show fewer than 750,000 distinct CDR3 sequences, roughly 24% seen once. The sample in question was PBMCs, mostly from graft donor cells, obtained 360 days after TCRalphabeta/CD19-depleted stem cell transplant. The receptors stem from a boy under two years old who had a stem cell transplant for acute myeloid leukemia, so the T cells may come from the graft donor.

This clonotype was recorded many times. The rearrangement joins TRBV24-1 to TRBJ2-3; 8 bases align to TRBD1. Germline-derived CDR1 and CDR2 are KGHDR and SFDVKD. CDR3 size: 16 residues. V gave up 4 bases and J gave up 2 bases; unmatched junction bases: 7. The CDR3 sequence: CATSDPGTGFTDTQYF. The CDR3 region has the DNA TGTGCCACCAGTGACCCTGGGACAGGCTTCACAGATACGCAGTATTTT.

The rearrangement joins TRBV11-2 to TRBJ2-3; D is uncertain. Germline assignment: CDR1 SGHAT and CDR2 FQNNGV. Trimming stripped 3 bases from V and 4 bases from J, with 14 bases between. There are 15 residues in the CDR3. CDR3 nucleotide sequence: TGTGCCAGCAGCTTTGAGAAGGGAAGCCCAGATACGCAGTATTTT. Translating gives CASSFEKGSPDTQYF.

This clonotype came up a few times. This chain connects TRBV6-5 to TRBJ1-3; no reliable D call. The germline V gene encodes CDR1 MNHEY and CDR2 SVGAGI. CDR3 length equals 15 residues. V lost 2 bases and J 8 bases, leaving 16 bases between the germline ends. The CDR3 coding sequence is TGTGCCAGCAGTTACCGCGGACCTCCTGGGGACACCATATATTTT. Its translation is CASSYRGPPGDTIYF.

The chain joins TRBV5-6 to TRBJ2-7; D is unresolved. The CDR3 runs to 14 residues. Trimming shortened V by 0 bases and J by 4 bases, and 11 bases separated the two germline ends. Per germline, CDR1 SGHDT and CDR2 YYEEEE. CDR3 sequence reads: CASSLVSTYYEQYV. CDR3 nucleotide sequence: TGTGCCAGCAGCTTGGTCAGCACTTATTACGAGCAGTACGTC.

The chain carries TRBV10-2 and TRBJ2-3; a weak D match, TRBD2 (5 bases). The length of the CDR3 is 14 residues. CDR1 is WSHSY, CDR2 SAAADI, per germline. Deletions cut 8 bases from V and 6 bases from J, with 18 bases between. The CDR3 DNA is TGCGCCAGCGAGGGCGGCTTGAGCTATGATACGCAGTATTTT. It translates to CASEGGLSYDTQYF.

The gene calls are TRBV7-9 and TRBJ2-1; D is perhaps TRBD2 (7 bases). Looked up from germline, CDR1 is SEHNR and CDR2 is FQNEAQ (reference sequence). The length of the CDR3 is 13 residues. Trimming pared 5 bases from V and 5 bases from J, leaving 10 bases between. The CDR3 here is CASSVGGHNEQFF. The CDR3 DNA reads TGTGCCAGCAGCGTCGGGGGGCACAATGAGCAGTTCTTC.

This clonotype was counted a few times. The V call is TRBV29-1, the J call TRBJ2-3; D is perhaps TRBD2 (5 bases). Germline V gene lookup returns CDR1 SQVTM and CDR2 ANQGSEA. The CDR3 consists of 14 residues. Trimming shortened V by 6 bases and J by 1 base, and 14 bases separated the two germline ends. This chain's CDR3 is CSVAMSGRTDTQYF. The CDR3 DNA reads TGCAGCGTGGCAATGAGCGGACGCACAGATACGCAGTATTTT.

This clonotype was found a few times. The rearrangement links TRBV4-1 to TRBJ2-7, with 8 nucleotides matching TRBD2. CDR1 and CDR2 from the germline V gene are MGHRA and YSYEKL. J gave up 4 bases and V 2 bases, and 1 base lay outside the gene matches. CDR3 length: 13 residues. CDR3 DNA: TGCGCCAGCAGCCAAATAGCGGGGTACGAGCAGTACGTC. This sequence encodes CASSQIAGYEQYV.